A single sample gave rise to the 23 T cell receptor beta chains below, sequenced in a study of blood T cells in healthy people across ages. Primers used in a second PCR of roughly 6 to 11 cycles were a sample-barcoded 5' primer and a J-beta primer mix. TCRdb re-derived calls from the 5' RACE reads in MiXCR, one entry per CDR3 protein. The table shows about 1.1 million distinct CDR3 sequences, with more than 30% occurring only once. The sample consisted of blood. All receptors come from a man younger than 35 in good health.

CDR3 in amino acids: CSARIGTSETQYF. CDR3 in DNA: TGCAGTGCTAGGATAGGGACTAGCGAGACCCAGTACTTC. V usage is TRBV20-1 and J usage is TRBJ2-4; 9 bases agree with TRBD2. The assigned J gene may be wrong: the sequence end matches TRBJ2-5 better. The CDR3 spans 13 residues. CDR1 and CDR2 from the germline V gene are DFQATT and SNEGSKA (reference sequence).

This clonotype was picked up a small number of times. CDR3 sequence reads: CASSLRQGKRNGYTF. The DNA of the CDR3 is TGTGCCAGCAGCTTGCGGCAGGGAAAAAGGAATGGCTACACCTTC. The V gene is TRBV5-6, the J gene TRBJ1-2; possibly TRBD1 for D (5 bases). The V and J ends lost 1 base and 6 bases respectively, with 16 bases between them. CDR3 length: 15 amino acids. The germline gives CDR1 SGHDT, CDR2 YYEEEE.

This sequence joins TRBV9 and TRBJ1-5; tentative D call: TRBD1 (5 bases). CDR1 and CDR2 (germline): SGDLS, YYNGEE. The CDR3 sequence is 15 residues long. Trimming removed 3 bases from V and 4 bases from J, with 14 bases in between. This chain's CDR3 is CASSARQHGNQPQHF. The CDR3 bases are TGTGCCAGCAGCGCCAGACAGCATGGAAATCAGCCCCAGCATTTT.

The J gene is TRBJ2-1, the V gene TRBV29-1; tentatively, D is TRBD1 (6 bases). The CDR3 spans 10 residues. Germline values: CDR1 SQVTM, CDR2 ANQGSEA. The ends were cut back, 5 bases at V and 8 bases at J, with 7 bases in the middle. The CDR3: CSVHRDEQFF. The CDR3 DNA sequence: TGCAGCGTTCACAGGGATGAGCAGTTCTTC.

V and J are TRBV4-3 and TRBJ2-5; D is possibly TRBD1 (5 bases). Germline assignment: CDR1 LGHNA and CDR2 YSLEER. CDR3 length equals 18 residues. Between the trimmed V and J ends, which lost 0 bases and 0 bases, there was a span of 17 bases. CDR3 bases: TGCGCCAGCAGCCAAGATCGCGGCAGGGCTGGGTACCAAGAGACCCAGTACTTC. Translation gives CASSQDRGRAGYQETQYF.

V is TRBV10-3 and J is TRBJ1-5, with no clear D. The CDR3 totals 12 residues. Trimming pared 2 bases from V and 11 bases from J, leaving 10 bases between. CDR1 and CDR2 (germline): ENHRY, SYGVKD. CDR3 protein: CAISEPGRAQHF. CDR3 bases: TGTGCCATCAGTGAGCCAGGACGTGCCCAGCATTTT.

V usage is TRBV6-2 or TRBV6-3 and J usage is TRBJ1-2; D might be TRBD1 (5 bases). CDR3 length: 15 amino acids. Germline assignment: CDR1 MNHEY and CDR2 SVGEGT. The V end was cut by 1 base, the J end by 2 bases, with 11 bases between. CDR3: CASSYWGSRNYGYTF. The CDR3 DNA follows: TGTGCCAGCAGTTACTGGGGCAGTCGCAACTATGGCTACACCTTC.

The chain is built from TRBV5-1 and TRBJ2-7; TRBD2 agrees at 9 bases. The CDR3 contains 15 residues. J gave up 7 bases and V 5 bases, and 13 bases lay outside the gene matches. CDR1 and CDR2 from the germline V gene are SGHRS and YFSETQ. In nucleotides, the CDR3 is TGCGCCAGCAGTAAGGCTAGCGGGGACCTCAATGAGCAGTACTTC. It yields the protein CASSKASGDLNEQYF.

This clonotype has only a few counts. The rearrangement joins TRBV20-1 to TRBJ1-3; D might be TRBD1 (6 bases). CDR3 length: 13 amino acids. Trimming took off 3 bases at V and 0 bases at J, with 6 bases between the two ends. CDR1 DFQATT and CDR2 SNEGSKA come from the germline V gene (reference sequence). DNA for the CDR3: TGCAGTGCTAGGGACAGCTCTGGAAACACCATATATTTT. This gives the protein CSARDSSGNTIYF.

This clonotype was seen more than once but under ten times. J is TRBJ2-3 and V is TRBV5-1; D possibly corresponds to TRBD2 (6 bases). Trimming pared 2 bases from V and 4 bases from J, leaving 11 bases between. The CDR3 runs 14 residues. Germline CDR1 and CDR2: SGHRS and YFSETQ. The chain's CDR3 is CASSFGGLSDTQYF. DNA for the CDR3: TGCGCCAGCAGCTTTGGAGGGCTATCAGATACGCAGTATTTT.

In this sample, this clonotype turned up many times. J is TRBJ1-1 and V is TRBV12-3 or TRBV12-4, with TRBD1 matching over 8 bases. V lost 4 bases to trimming and J lost 8 bases; unmatched junction nucleotides: 3. The CDR3 is made up of 12 amino acids. In nucleotides, the CDR3 is TGTGCCAGCAGTTCCACAGGGGGAGAAGCTTTCTTT. Protein product: CASSSTGGEAFF.

The V call is TRBV6-2 or TRBV6-3, the J call TRBJ2-2, with 7 bases aligning to TRBD1. CDR3 length: 16 amino acids. V lost 6 bases and J lost 4; bases outside the gene matches: 11. The germline gives CDR1 MNHEY, CDR2 SVGEGT. CDR3 bases: TGTGCCAGCAGCACCCTGGGACAGACAACCACCGGGGAGCTGTTTTTT. Encoded protein: CASSTLGQTTTGELFF.

Regarding this clonotype: Since a much larger clone is just one base distant, this may be a read error. The J gene is TRBJ1-2, the V gene TRBV12-3 or TRBV12-4; TRBD1 aligns across 8 bases. V lost 6 bases to trimming and J lost 5 bases; unmatched junction nucleotides: 11. The CDR3 covers 15 residues. CDR3 DNA: TGTGCCAGCAGCCCAACCGGGACAGGAAAGTATGGCTACACCTTC. Protein product: CASSPTGTGKYGYTF.

This clonotype came up a few times. The J gene is TRBJ1-2, the V gene TRBV24-1, with a possible D match to TRBD1 (6 bases). Trimming removed 4 bases from V and 8 bases from J, with 16 bases in between. CDR1 KGHDR and CDR2 SFDVKD come from the germline V gene. The length of the CDR3 is 14 residues. CDR3 in amino acids: CATSDFDRFGGYTF. CDR3 bases: TGTGCCACCAGTGACTTCGACAGGTTCGGGGGCTACACCTTC.

This clonotype showed up many times. The chain links TRBV28 to TRBJ1-1; 8 bases line up with TRBD1. The CDR3 runs 13 residues. With 5 bases clipped from V and 10 bases from J, the junction kept 9 bases outside the gene matches. Germline V gives CDR1 MDHEN, CDR2 SYDVKM. CDR3 residues: CASSPGQGWAAFF. In DNA form, the CDR3 reads TGTGCCAGCAGTCCAGGACAGGGCTGGGCAGCTTTCTTT.

This chain connects TRBV28 to TRBJ2-5, with D uncertain. The end of the DNA aligns better with TRBJ2-7, so the J call may be wrong. The CDR3 runs to 15 residues. Germline V lookup: CDR1 MDHEN, CDR2 SYDVKM. The CDR3 nucleotides read TGTGCCAGCAGTTTACAGATTTCTAATCCCTACGAGCAGTACTTC. It specifies CASSLQISNPYEQYF.

This clonotype was seen a handful of times. CDR3 sequence reads: CASSVGGTSGNNEQFF. The CDR3 nucleotides are TGTGCCAGCAGCGTAGGGGGGACTAGCGGAAATAATGAGCAGTTCTTC. The chain combines TRBV9 with TRBJ2-1, with 11 bases matching TRBD2. The CDR3 loop spans 16 amino acids. V trimming: 0 bases; J trimming: 7 bases; junction bases outside the gene matches: 6. Germline CDR1 is SGDLS and CDR2 is YYNGEE.

The chain has TRBV4-3 and TRBJ2-1, with TRBD1 matching over 11 bases. After removal of 8 bases from V and 8 bases from J, the junction contained 8 bases not matched to a gene. Germline loops: CDR1 LGHNA, CDR2 YSLEER. The CDR3 contains 14 residues. The CDR3 nucleotides read TGCGCCAGCGCAGTACGGGACAGGGGGTATGAGCAGTTCTTC. As protein: CASAVRDRGYEQFF.

The rearrangement links TRBV4-3 to TRBJ1-4, with D unclear. CDR1 LGHNA and CDR2 YSLEER come from the germline V gene. V lost 0 bases to trimming and J lost 0 bases, with 20 bases between them. The CDR3 is made up of 20 amino acids. The CDR3 DNA reads as TGCGCCAGCAGCCAAGAGGAGAATTGGGAAGTCTATGCAACTAATGAAAAACTGTTTTTT. Amino acids: CASSQEENWEVYATNEKLFF.

The chain joins TRBV5-4 to TRBJ1-2; no reliable D call. The V gene lost 6 bases and the J gene lost 2 bases, with 11 bases spanning the gap. The CDR3 is made up of 13 amino acids. Germline loops: CDR1 SGHNT, CDR2 YYREEE (reference sequence). The CDR3 loop is CASTSGVNYGYTF. CDR3 nucleotides: TGTGCCAGCACCAGCGGGGTCAACTATGGCTACACCTTC.

The chain links TRBV28 to TRBJ1-4, with unresolved D. The germline V and J ends were trimmed by 3 bases and 8 bases, with 13 bases remaining between them. Germline loops: CDR1 MDHEN, CDR2 SYDVKM. The CDR3 totals 14 residues. This CDR3 is CASSLGSRGEKLFF. The DNA of the CDR3 is TGTGCCAGCAGTTTGGGATCAAGAGGCGAAAAACTGTTTTTT.

This chain connects TRBV5-1 to TRBJ2-3; D might be TRBD1 (6 bases). Germline CDR1 SGHRS, CDR2 YFSETQ. The CDR3 loop spans 14 amino acids. V was cut by 4 bases and J by 2 bases, with 11 bases left in between. DNA for the CDR3: TGCGCCAGCAGCCAGACAGGCGACACAGATACGCAGTATTTT. It specifies CASSQTGDTDTQYF. Supplemented by reference TRBV5-1 and TRBJ2-3, the full variable domain reads KAGVTQTPRYLIKTRGQQVTLSCSPISGHRSVSWYQQTPGQGLQFLFEYFSETQRNKGNFPGRFSGRQFSNSRSEMNVSTLELGDSALYLCASSQTGDTDTQYFGPGTRLTVL.

This chain joins TRBV9 and TRBJ2-2; perhaps TRBD1 as D (6 bases). The CDR3 covers 15 residues. CDR1 is SGDLS, CDR2 YYNGEE, per germline. V gave up 0 bases and J gave up 4 bases, with 10 bases separating them. CDR3 sequence reads: CASSVESRGTGELFF. For the CDR3, the DNA is TGTGCCAGCAGCGTAGAGTCCAGGGGCACCGGGGAGCTGTTTTTT.